This T cell receptor beta chain was retrieved from a study of a mutant IDH1 vaccine in newly diagnosed glioma. General study points: Changes to the top peripheral T cell clonotypes appeared unrelated to pseudoprogression.

V was trimmed by 4 bases and J by 2 bases, leaving 12 bases between them. The CDR3 extends over 15 amino acids. Germline CDR1 and CDR2: LGHNA and YSLEER. Described time point: week 35, safety follow-up. Each dose of the vaccine consisted of 300 ug of mutant IDH1 20-mer peptide, with topical imiquimod. This clone was seen a single time. Its specificity is unknown. Sequenced by immunoSEQ multiplex PCR; TCRdb stores in-frame clones only, minus some. The profile covers about 68,000 clones, with more than 70% appearing a single time and 12% taken by the ten largest. This chain connects TRBV4-3 to TRBJ2-1; D assignment may be TRBD1 or TRBD2 (5 bases each). The receptor's source is a man aged 18 to 30 with glioma. This sample comprised PBMCs, obtained from a glioma patient whose treatment included an IDH1 peptide vaccine. The DNA of the CDR3 is TGCGCCAGCAGCCTAAGTGGGGACCCCTACAATGAGCAGTTCTTC. Translated: CASSLSGDPYNEQFF.